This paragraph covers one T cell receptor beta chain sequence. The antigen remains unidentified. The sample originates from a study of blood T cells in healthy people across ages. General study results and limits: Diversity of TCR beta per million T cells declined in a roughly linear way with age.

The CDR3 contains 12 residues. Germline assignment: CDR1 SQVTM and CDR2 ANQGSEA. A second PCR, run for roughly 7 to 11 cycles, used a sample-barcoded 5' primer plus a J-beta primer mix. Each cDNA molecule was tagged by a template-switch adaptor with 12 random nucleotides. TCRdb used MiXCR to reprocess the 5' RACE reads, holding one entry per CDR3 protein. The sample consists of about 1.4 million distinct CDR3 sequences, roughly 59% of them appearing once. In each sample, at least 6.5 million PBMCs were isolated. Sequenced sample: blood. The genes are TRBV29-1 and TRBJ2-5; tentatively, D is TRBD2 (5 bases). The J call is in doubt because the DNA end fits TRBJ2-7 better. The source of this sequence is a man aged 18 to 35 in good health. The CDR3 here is CSVAASNYEQYF. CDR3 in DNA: TGCAGCGTTGCGGCTAGCAATTACGAGCAGTACTTC.